The clone carrying this T cell receptor (beta chain) was found a few times. What it binds is unknown. TCR alpha and TCR beta cDNA libraries carrying sample barcodes and UMIs came from 5'RACE with constant-segment primers. TCRdb processed the 5' RACE reads anew with MiXCR; each CDR3 protein has one entry. Of 300,000 to 400,000 distinct CDR3 sequences in the sample, approximately 27% were seen once. This entry belongs to a study of T-cell memory formation after mild COVID-19. Overall study findings and caveats: Balance between CD4 and CD8 was seen in clones contracting day 15 to 85, and a CD4+ lean was seen in later expanders. Clones that contracted clustered mainly in CM and EM if CD4+ and in EMRA if CD8+.

Sequencing used PBMCs or a T cell subset sorted from them (not recorded which). The clonotype comes from an adult woman who had mild COVID-19 (a few samples of this study predate the infection). Cell type and time point are not known.

The CDR3 is CASSAGLAGSYEQYF. The CDR3, as DNA: TGTGCCAGCAGTGCCGGACTAGCGGGATCCTACGAGCAGTACTTC. The V and J genes are TRBV12-3 or TRBV12-4 and TRBJ2-7; TRBD2 matches 12 bases. The junction had 3 bases not matched to a gene; V was cut back by 5 bases and J by 1 base. The CDR3 is 15 residues long.